The clone carrying this TCR beta chain was counted between two and nine times. This record comes from a study of T-cell reconstitution after alpha-beta-depleted transplantation in children. The TCRbeta library incorporated unique molecular identifiers. TCRdb recomputed calls from the PCR reads with MiXCR, one row per CDR3 protein. The profile covers hundreds of thousands of distinct CDR3 sequences, with around 17% appearing a single time and approximately 1% taken by the ten largest. V trimming: 2 bases; J trimming: 0 bases; junction bases outside the gene matches: 10. This CDR3 region has 18 residues. The germline V gene encodes CDR1 ENHRY and CDR2 SYGVKD.

Sample: PBMCs from the stem cell graft donor, taken from the stem cell graft. The chain employs TRBV10-3 and TRBJ2-3, with 8 positions matching TRBD2. The receptor comes from a human donor who donated a stem cell graft to a child with acute myeloid leukemia. The CDR3 region is CAISERTSGGPSTDTQYF. The CDR3 region has the DNA TGTGCCATCAGTGAGAGAACCAGCGGGGGACCTAGCACAGATACGCAGTATTTT.